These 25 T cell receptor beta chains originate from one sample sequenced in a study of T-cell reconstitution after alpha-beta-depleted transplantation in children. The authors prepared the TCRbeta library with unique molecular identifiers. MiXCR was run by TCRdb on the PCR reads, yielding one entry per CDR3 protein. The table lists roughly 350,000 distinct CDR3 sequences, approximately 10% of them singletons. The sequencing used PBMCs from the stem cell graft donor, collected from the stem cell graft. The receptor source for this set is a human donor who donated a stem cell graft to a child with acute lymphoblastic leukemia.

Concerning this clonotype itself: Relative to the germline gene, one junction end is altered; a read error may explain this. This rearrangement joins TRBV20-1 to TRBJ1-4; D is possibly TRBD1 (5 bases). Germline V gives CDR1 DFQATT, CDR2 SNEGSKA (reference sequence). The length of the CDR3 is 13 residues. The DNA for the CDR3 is TGCAGTGCGTCGACAGTCTCAAAAAAAAACCTGTTTTTT. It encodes CSASTVSKKNLFF.

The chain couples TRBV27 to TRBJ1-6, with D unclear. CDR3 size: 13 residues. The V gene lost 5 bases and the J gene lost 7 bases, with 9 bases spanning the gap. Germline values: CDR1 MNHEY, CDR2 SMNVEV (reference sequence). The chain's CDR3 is CASSAQTNSPLHF. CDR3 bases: TGTGCCAGCAGTGCCCAAACCAATTCACCCCTCCACTTT.

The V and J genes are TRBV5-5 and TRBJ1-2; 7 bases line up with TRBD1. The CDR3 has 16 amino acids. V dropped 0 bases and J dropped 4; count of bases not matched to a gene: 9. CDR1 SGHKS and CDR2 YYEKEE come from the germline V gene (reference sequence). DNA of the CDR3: TGTGCCAGCAGCTTGGTAATTGGAGGGGGCGCCTATGGCTACACCTTC. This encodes CASSLVIGGGAYGYTF.

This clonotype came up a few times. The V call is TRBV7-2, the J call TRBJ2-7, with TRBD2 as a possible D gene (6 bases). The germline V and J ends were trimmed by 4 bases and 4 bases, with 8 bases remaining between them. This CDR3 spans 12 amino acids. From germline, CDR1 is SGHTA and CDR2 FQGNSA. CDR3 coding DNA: TGTGCCAGCAGCTCGGGACTTTACGAGCAGTACTTC. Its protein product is CASSSGLYEQYF.

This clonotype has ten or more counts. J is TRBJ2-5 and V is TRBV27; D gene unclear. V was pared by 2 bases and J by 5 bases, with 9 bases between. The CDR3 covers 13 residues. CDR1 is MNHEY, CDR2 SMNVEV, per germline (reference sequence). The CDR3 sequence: CASSLTPWETQYF. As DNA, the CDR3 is TGTGCCAGCAGTTTAACCCCTTGGGAGACCCAGTACTTC.

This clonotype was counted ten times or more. Here the CDR3 DNA reads TGTGCCAGCAGCTTAGGGGGACATTCGAACACTGAAGCTTTCTTT. Translation: CASSLGGHSNTEAFF. This chain uses TRBV7-8 with TRBJ1-1; tentative D call: TRBD1 (6 bases). This CDR3 is built from 15 residues. CDR1 and CDR2 from the germline V gene are SGHVS and FQNEAQ. V lost 1 base to trimming and J lost 1 base, with 10 bases between them.

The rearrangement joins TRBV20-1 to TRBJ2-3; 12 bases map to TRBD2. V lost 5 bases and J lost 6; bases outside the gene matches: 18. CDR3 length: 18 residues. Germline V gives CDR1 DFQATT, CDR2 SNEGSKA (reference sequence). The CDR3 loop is CSAQRGGSGLAGFDTQYF. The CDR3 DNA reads TGCAGTGCTCAGAGAGGGGGGTCTGGACTAGCGGGATTCGATACGCAGTATTTT.

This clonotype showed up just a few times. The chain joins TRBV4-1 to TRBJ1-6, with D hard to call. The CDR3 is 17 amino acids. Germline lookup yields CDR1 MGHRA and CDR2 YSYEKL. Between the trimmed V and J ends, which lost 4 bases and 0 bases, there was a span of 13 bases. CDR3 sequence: CASSPLWKSSYNSPLHF. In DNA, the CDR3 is TGCGCCAGCAGCCCATTGTGGAAGAGCTCCTATAATTCACCCCTCCACTTT.

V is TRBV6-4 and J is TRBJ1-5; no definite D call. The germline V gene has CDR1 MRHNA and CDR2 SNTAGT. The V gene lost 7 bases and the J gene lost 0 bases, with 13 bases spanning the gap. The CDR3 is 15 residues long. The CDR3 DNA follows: TGTGCCAGCATCTACAAGGATTATAGCAATCAGCCCCAGCATTTT. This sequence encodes CASIYKDYSNQPQHF.

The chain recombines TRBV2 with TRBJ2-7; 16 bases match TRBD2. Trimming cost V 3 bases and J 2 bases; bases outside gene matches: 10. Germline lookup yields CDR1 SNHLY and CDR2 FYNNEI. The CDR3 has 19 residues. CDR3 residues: CASSDGGTSGRAFAYEQYF. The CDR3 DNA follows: TGTGCCAGCAGTGACGGGGGGACTAGCGGGAGGGCCTTCGCCTACGAGCAGTACTTC.

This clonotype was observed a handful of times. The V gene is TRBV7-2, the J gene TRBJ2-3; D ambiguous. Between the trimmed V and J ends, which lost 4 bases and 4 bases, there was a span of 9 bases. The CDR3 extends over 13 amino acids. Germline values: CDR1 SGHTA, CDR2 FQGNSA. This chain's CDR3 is CASSSKAADTQYF. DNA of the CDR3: TGTGCCAGCAGCTCCAAGGCTGCAGATACGCAGTATTTT. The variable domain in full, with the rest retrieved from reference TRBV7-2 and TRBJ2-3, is GAGVSQSPSNKVTEKGKDVELRCDPISGHTALYWYRQSLGQGLEFLIYFQGNSAPDKSGLPSDRFSAERTGGSVSTLTIQRTQQEDSAVYLCASSSKAADTQYFGPGTRLTVL.

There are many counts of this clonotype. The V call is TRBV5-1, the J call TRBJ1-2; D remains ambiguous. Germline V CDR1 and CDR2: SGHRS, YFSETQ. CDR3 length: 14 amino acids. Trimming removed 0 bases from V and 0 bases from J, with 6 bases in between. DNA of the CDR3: TGCGCCAGCAGCTTGGTCCAGGCTAACTATGGCTACACCTTC. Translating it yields CASSLVQANYGYTF.

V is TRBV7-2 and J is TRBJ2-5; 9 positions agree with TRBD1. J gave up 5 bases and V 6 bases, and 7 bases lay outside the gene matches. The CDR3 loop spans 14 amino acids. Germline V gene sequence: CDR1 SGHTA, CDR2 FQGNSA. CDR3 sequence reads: CASSSTGGSETQYF. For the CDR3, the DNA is TGTGCCAGCAGTTCCACAGGGGGCAGCGAGACCCAGTACTTC.

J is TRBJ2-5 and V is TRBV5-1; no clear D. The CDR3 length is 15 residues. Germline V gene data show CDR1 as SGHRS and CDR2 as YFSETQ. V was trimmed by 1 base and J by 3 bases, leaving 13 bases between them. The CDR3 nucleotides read TGCGCCAGCAGCTTGTTTGGAGACTTGGAAGAGACCCAGTACTTC. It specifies CASSLFGDLEETQYF.

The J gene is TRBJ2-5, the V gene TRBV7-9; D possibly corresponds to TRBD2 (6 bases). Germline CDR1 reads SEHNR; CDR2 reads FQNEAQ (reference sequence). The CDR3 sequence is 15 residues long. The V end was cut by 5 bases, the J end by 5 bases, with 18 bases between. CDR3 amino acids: CASSPRRGREETQYF. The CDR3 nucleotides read TGTGCCAGCAGCCCGCGGCGGGGCAGGGAGGAGACCCAGTACTTC.

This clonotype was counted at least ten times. The CDR3 DNA follows: TGCAGTGGTCTAGCGGGATCTGGCACAGATACGCAGTATTTT. Translating it yields CSGLAGSGTDTQYF. The rearrangement uses TRBV20-1 and TRBJ2-3; TRBD2 matches at 9 bases. J gave up 1 base and V 7 bases, and 6 bases lay outside the gene matches. The CDR3 is 14 amino acids. Germline V gene data show CDR1 as DFQATT and CDR2 as SNEGSKA (reference sequence).

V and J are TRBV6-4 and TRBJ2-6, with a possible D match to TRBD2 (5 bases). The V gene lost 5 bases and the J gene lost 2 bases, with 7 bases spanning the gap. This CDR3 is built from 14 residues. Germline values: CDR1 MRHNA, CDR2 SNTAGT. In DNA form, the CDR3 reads TGTGCCAGCAGTCCCGGGACTGGGGCCAACGTCCTGACTTTC. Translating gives CASSPGTGANVLTF.

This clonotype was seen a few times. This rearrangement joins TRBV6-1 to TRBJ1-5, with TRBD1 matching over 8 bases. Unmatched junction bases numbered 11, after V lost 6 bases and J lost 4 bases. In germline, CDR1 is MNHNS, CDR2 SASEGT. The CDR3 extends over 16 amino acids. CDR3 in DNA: TGTGCCAGCAGCTCCCTCGGACAGGGTGGAAATCAGCCCCAGCATTTT. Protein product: CASSSLGQGGNQPQHF.

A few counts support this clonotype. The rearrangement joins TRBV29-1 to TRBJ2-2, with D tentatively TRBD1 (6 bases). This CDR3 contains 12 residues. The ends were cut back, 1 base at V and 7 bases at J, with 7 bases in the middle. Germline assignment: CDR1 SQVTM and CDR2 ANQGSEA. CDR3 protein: CSVEGRGGELFF. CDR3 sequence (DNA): TGCAGCGTTGAAGGCAGGGGCGGGGAGCTGTTTTTT.

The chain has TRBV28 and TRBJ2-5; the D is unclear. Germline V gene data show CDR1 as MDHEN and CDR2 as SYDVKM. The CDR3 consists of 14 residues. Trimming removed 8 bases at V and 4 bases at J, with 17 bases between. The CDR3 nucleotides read TGTGCCAGCCACTCCGGCACCCATGGAGAGACCCAGTACTTC. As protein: CASHSGTHGETQYF.

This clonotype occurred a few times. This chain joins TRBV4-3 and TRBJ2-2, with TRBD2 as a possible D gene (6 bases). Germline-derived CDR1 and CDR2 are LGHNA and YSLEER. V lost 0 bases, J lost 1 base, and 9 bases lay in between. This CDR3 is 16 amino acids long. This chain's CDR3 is CASSQDGGVNTGELFF. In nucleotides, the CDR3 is TGCGCCAGCAGCCAAGACGGCGGGGTGAACACCGGGGAGCTGTTTTTT.

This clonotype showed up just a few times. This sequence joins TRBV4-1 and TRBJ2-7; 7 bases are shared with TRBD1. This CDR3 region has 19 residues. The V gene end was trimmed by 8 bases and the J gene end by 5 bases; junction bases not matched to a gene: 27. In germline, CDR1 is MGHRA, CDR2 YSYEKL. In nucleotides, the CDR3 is TGCGCCAGCTCCAAGTTCTACGTTTGGGTAGAACAGGGGCGGGACGAGCAGTACTTC. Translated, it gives CASSKFYVWVEQGRDEQYF.

The CDR3 protein is CASSSLTSGRASSYEQYF. CDR3 nucleotide sequence: TGTGCCAGCAGTTCTCTTACTAGCGGGAGGGCCTCTTCCTACGAGCAGTACTTC. The rearrangement joins TRBV5-6 to TRBJ2-7, with 13 bases aligning to TRBD2. Unmatched junction bases numbered 12, after V lost 5 bases and J lost 1 base. The CDR3 sequence is 18 residues long. CDR1 is SGHDT and CDR2 is YYEEEE in the germline V gene.

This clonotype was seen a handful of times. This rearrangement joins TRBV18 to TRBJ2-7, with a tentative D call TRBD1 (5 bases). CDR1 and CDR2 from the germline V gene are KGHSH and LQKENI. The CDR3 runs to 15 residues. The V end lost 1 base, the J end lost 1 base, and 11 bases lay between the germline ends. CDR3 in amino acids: CASSPLNRRSYEQYF. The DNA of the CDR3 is TGTGCCAGCTCACCACTCAACAGGCGATCCTACGAGCAGTACTTC. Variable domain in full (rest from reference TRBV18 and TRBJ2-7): NAGVMQNPRHLVRRRGQEARLRCSPMKGHSHVYWYRQLPEEGLKFMVYLQKENIIDESGMPKERFSAEFPKEGPSILRIQQVVRGDSAAYFCASSPLNRRSYEQYFGPGTRLTVT.

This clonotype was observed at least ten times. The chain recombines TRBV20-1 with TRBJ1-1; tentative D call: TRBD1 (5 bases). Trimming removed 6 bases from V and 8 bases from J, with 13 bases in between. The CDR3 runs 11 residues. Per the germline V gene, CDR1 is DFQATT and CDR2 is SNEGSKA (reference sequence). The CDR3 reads CSALREIEAFF. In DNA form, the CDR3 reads TGCAGTGCCCTCAGGGAAATAGAAGCTTTCTTT.